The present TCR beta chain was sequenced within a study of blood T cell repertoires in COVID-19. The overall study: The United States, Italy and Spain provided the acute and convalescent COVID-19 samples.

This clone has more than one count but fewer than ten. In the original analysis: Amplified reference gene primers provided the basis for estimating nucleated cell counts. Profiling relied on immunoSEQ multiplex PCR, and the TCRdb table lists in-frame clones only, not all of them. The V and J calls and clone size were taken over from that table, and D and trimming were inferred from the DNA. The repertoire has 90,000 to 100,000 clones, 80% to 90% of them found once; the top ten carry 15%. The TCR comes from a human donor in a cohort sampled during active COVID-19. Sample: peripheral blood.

The CDR3, as DNA: TGTGCCAGCAGCTTAGCCATACTAGCGGGTGGCACAGATACGCAGTATTTT. It translates to CASSLAILAGGTDTQYF. This chain uses TRBV7-2 with TRBJ2-3; 9 bases fit TRBD2. CDR3 length: 17 amino acids. Germline V gives CDR1 SGHTA, CDR2 FQGNSA. The V gene end was trimmed by 0 bases and the J gene end by 1 base; junction bases not matched to a gene: 5.